A selection of T cell receptor beta chains follows, all from one sample in a study of blood T cell repertoires in COVID-19. The data were produced by immunoSEQ multiplex PCR, yet TCRdb's version contains in-frame clones alone and is incomplete. The data contain fewer than 200,000 clones, approximately 85% of them singletons. Material for sequencing was peripheral blood. Receptors were obtained from a woman older than 75 with acute or convalescent COVID-19. CDR3s include the opening cysteine and the closing phenylalanine or tryptophan. Fields, in order: V gene, J gene, clone size, D gene, CDR3 DNA, CDR3 protein. D genes are given only for firm matches. Clone size, where shown, is once, few, many, or a class for clones that have expanded.

>TRBV19|TRBJ2-5|.|TRBD1
TGTGCCAGTAGGGCCCGGGACAGGGCTGAGACCCAGTACTTC
CASRARDRAETQYF
>TRBV7-9|TRBJ2-7|few|.
TGTGCCAGCAGCTTCAACTACGAGCAGTACTTC
CASSFNYEQYF
>TRBV15|TRBJ2-7|.|.
TGTGCCACCAGCAGAGATGAGGCGCCCCCCTACGAGCAGTACTTC
CATSRDEAPPYEQYF
>TRBV11-2|TRBJ1-4|.|TRBD1
TGTGCCAGCAGCTTAAGAGGCAGGGGGCTAGGTGAAAAACTGTTTTTT
CASSLRGRGLGEKLFF
>TRBV6-6|TRBJ1-1|.|TRBD1
TGTGCCAGCAGTTACCTGGGGCAGGGGGAGAACACTGAAGCTTTCTTT
CASSYLGQGENTEAFF
>TRBV11-1|TRBJ2-2|.|TRBD1
TGTGCCAGCAGCCGCCCACAGGGGGCGGGGGAGCTGTTTTTT
CASSRPQGAGELFF
>TRBV7-9|TRBJ2-1|.|TRBD2
TGTGCCAGCAGCCCGAGGACTAGCTTAAGCTCCTACAATGAGCAGTTCTTC
CASSPRTSLSSYNEQFF
>TRBV6-5|TRBJ2-3|.|.
TGTGCCAGTAGATCGCGGGCCGACACAGATACGCAGTATTTT
CASRSRADTDTQYF
>TRBV13|TRBJ2-5|.|.
TGTGCCAGCAGCCACAGGACAAACCAAGAGACCCAGTACTTC
CASSHRTNQETQYF
>TRBV4-1|TRBJ2-2|.|TRBD2
TGCGCCAGCAGCCAAGAATTACAGCGGGGGGTCGGCGGGGAGCTGTTTTTT
CASSQELQRGVGGELFF
>TRBV5-1|TRBJ1-1|.|.
TGCGCCAGCAGCTCGGGACATACCCGGGGCACTGAAGCTTTCTTT
CASSSGHTRGTEAFF
>TRBV5-1|TRBJ2-7|once|.
TGCGCCAGCAGCTCTCAGGGCCTCCTGTCCTACGAGCAGTACTTC
CASSSQGLLSYEQYF
>TRBV18|TRBJ2-7|.|.
TGTGCCAGCTCACCACCGGGCGGGGAGCAGTACTTC
CASSPPGGEQYF
>TRBV4-3|TRBJ2-3|.|TRBD1
TGCGCCAGCAGCCACTACAGGGGACCTACAGATACGCAGTATTTT
CASSHYRGPTDTQYF
>TRBV7-9|TRBJ1-1|.|.
TGTGCCAGCAGCTTAGCGAGCCTACAGGTCACTGAAGCTTTCTTT
CASSLASLQVTEAFF
>TRBV7-2|TRBJ2-7|.|TRBD1
TGTGCCAGCAGCTTAGTAACAGGGGAAGCCTACGAGCAGTACTTC
CASSLVTGEAYEQYF
>TRBV5-6|TRBJ2-7|.|.
TGTGCCAGCAGCCCGGTCCTAACTCGCGAGCAGTACTTC
CASSPVLTREQYF